Here is one T cell receptor (beta chain) with its context. Antigen specificity is unknown. The PCR ran on 60 Vbeta and 13 Jbeta primers. Only in-frame clones appear in the TCRdb table, and some are missing; sequencing was by immunoSEQ multiplex PCR. This sample's table has under 130,000 clones. This entry is derived from a study of cytomegalovirus exposure and HLA in healthy donors. Study-wide findings and caveats: Rarity characterized most TCR sequences, yet some public TCRs appeared in many donors. CMV serostatus was the sole immune exposure data available.

The receptor comes from a man between 45 and 60 years old in good health and CMV-seronegative. The sequenced material came from PBMCs.

CDR3 DNA sequence: TGCGCCAGCAGCCAATGGGGACAGAGCACAGATACGCAGTATTTT. Translation: CASSQWGQSTDTQYF. The rearrangement uses TRBV4-3 and TRBJ2-3; the match to TRBD1 covers 7 bases. The CDR3 has 15 amino acids. Germline CDR1 LGHNA, CDR2 YSLEER. V was clipped by 2 bases and J by 0 bases; unmatched bases: 2.